This TCR beta chain was recovered during a study of blood T cells in healthy people across ages. For the second PCR, which ran for about 6 to 11 cycles, a sample-barcoded 5' primer and a J-beta primer mix were used. TCRdb analysed the 5' RACE reads with MiXCR anew, one entry per CDR3 protein. The table includes 600,000 to 850,000 distinct CDR3 sequences, roughly 25% detected once. This clonotype was counted between two and nine times. The CDR3 contains 13 residues. Looked up from germline, CDR1 is MDHEN and CDR2 is SYDVKM. The same data also contributed to another study, on T cells of mothers and their children.

The receptor comes from a boy younger than 18 in good health. V gene TRBV28 combines with J gene TRBJ2-7; a weak D match, TRBD1 (6 bases). The J call is doubtful: the DNA matches TRBJ2-1 better. The sequencing sample was made of blood. CDR3 loop: CASSLSPDSEQFF. CDR3 coding DNA: TGTGCCAGCAGTTTATCCCCGGACAGTGAGCAGTTCTTC.